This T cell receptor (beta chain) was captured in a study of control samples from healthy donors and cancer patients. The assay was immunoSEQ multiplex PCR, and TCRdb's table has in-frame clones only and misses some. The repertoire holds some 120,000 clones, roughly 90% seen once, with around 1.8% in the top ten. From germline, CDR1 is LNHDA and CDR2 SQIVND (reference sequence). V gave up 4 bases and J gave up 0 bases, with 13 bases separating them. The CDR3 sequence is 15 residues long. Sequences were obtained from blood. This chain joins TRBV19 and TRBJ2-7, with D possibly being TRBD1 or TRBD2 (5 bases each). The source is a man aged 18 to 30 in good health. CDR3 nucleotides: TGTGCCAGTAGTACGGGGCCCGGCCGCTCCTACGAGCAGTACTTC. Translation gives CASSTGPGRSYEQYF.